The present T cell receptor (beta chain) was sequenced within a study of blood T cell repertoires in COVID-19. Clones were sequenced by immunoSEQ multiplex PCR, and TCRdb holds only the in-frame ones, with some missing. The repertoire holds about 200,000 clones, approximately 73% seen once, with about 17% in the top ten. The TCR was taken from a woman aged 45 to 65 with acute COVID-19. Source material: PBMCs or T cells enriched from blood (not recorded which).

The DNA for the CDR3 is TGTGCCAGCTCACCCGGGACTAGCGGGGGGAGATATGAGCAGTTCTTC. Residues: CASSPGTSGGRYEQFF. V usage is TRBV18 and J usage is TRBJ2-1, with 15 bases identical to TRBD2. The CDR3 spans 16 residues. Germline loops: CDR1 KGHSH, CDR2 LQKENI. Losses at the gene ends were 3 bases for V and 8 bases for J; bases not matched to a gene: 5.